This T cell receptor beta chain was retrieved from a study of metastatic and nonmetastatic thyroid tumors. Study-level background: Peripheral blood and tumor or nodule samples from malignant and benign thyroid patients were compared. General study points: Malignant tumors reportedly showed significantly higher TCR beta diversity than benign nodules in both blood and tumor.

V lost 3 bases and J lost 10; bases outside the gene matches: 4. This CDR3 contains 14 residues. Germline lookup yields CDR1 GTSNPN and CDR2 SVGIG (reference sequence). All patients were treatment-naive before thyroid surgery. To note about this clone: Its antigen is still unknown.

TCRdb re-analyzed the PCR reads using MiXCR. The sample has around 28,000 clones, less than 30% seen once; the top ten hold approximately 30%. The receptor was isolated from a female donor with papillary thyroid cancer or a benign thyroid nodule (not recorded which). Some clones in this sample may be carry-over from other donors' samples. This chain links TRBV30 with TRBJ1-6, with 12 nucleotides matching TRBD1. Sequencing was performed on blood. This chain's CDR3 is CAWSPGQGASPLHF. CDR3 DNA: TGTGCCTGGAGCCCGGGACAGGGGGCCTCACCCCTCCACTTT.